Given below is one T cell receptor beta chain in context. Its antigen is currently unknown. The sample is drawn from a study of cytomegalovirus exposure and HLA in healthy donors. Overall study results and limits: Researchers left out some V segments, among them TRBV6-2 and TRBV6-3, as indistinguishable. About 87% or about 30% of the time was how often most TCR beta V segments were productive, according to an earlier analysis.

CDR1 is SNHLY and CDR2 is FYNNEI in the germline V gene. The ends were cut back, 6 bases at V and 0 bases at J, with 14 bases in the middle. The CDR3 runs to 15 residues. Use of 60 Vbeta and 13 Jbeta primers characterized the PCR. Measured with immunoSEQ multiplex PCR; TCRdb has only the in-frame clones, and not every one. The table shows around 110,000 clones, with 82% occurring only once. This rearrangement joins TRBV2 to TRBJ1-2, with D possibly matching TRBD1 (5 bases). The receptor's source is a man younger than 40 in good health and CMV-seropositive. Input material: PBMCs. CDR3 nucleotides: TGTGCCAGCAGCGAAAGGGACTTCACTAACTATGGCTACACCTTC. Translating gives CASSERDFTNYGYTF.